Listed below are T cell receptor beta chains from one sample, sequenced in a study of early T cells in non-severe SARS-CoV-2 infection. One entry per CDR3 protein, called by TCRdb with MiXCR from the 5' RACE reads. The profile shows over 55,000 distinct CDR3 sequences, 10% to 15% of them singletons. The sample taken for sequencing was whole blood. The origin of the receptors is an adult who was a healthcare worker with PCR-confirmed SARS-CoV-2 infection or an uninfected control (not recorded which). CDR3s include the opening cysteine and the closing phenylalanine or tryptophan. The D gene is left open where the match is weak. Not every row has a clone size; where given, it reads once, few, many or a size class.

>TRBD2|many|TRBJ2-3|19|TRBV6-5
TGTGCCAGCAGTTTTGGCCCAGCAGGAGCGGGAGAGTGGAAAGATACGCAGTATTTT
CASSFGPAGAGEWKDTQYF
>NA|many|TRBJ1-3|16|TRBV5-1
TGCGCCAGCAGCTATGACACCCTGAACTCTGGAAACACCATATATTTT
CASSYDTLNSGNTIYF
>TRBD1|many|TRBJ2-6|23|TRBV28
TGTGCCAGCAGTTTGTTGATGCCGTTTGACCGGGACAGGGTATTCTCTGGGGCCAACGTCCTGACTTTC
CASSLLMPFDRDRVFSGANVLTF
>NA|few|TRBJ1-2|14|TRBV11-2
TGTGCCAGCAGCTTAGGCAGCAGGGTCTATGGCTACACCTTC
CASSLGSRVYGYTF
>NA|many|TRBJ2-3|12|TRBV9
TGTGCCAGCAGCGTAGGTGCAGATACGCAGTATTTT
CASSVGADTQYF
>NA|many|TRBJ2-2|13|TRBV20-1
TGCAGTGCTAGGTTAAGTTATGCCGGGGAGCTGTTTTTT
CSARLSYAGELFF
>NA|NA|TRBJ1-2|13|TRBV3-1
TGTGCCAGCAGCCAAAGGACGCCGGGCGGCTACACCTTC
CASSQRTPGGYTF
>NA|many|TRBJ2-5|11|TRBV29-1
TGCAGCGTAAATTACCAAGAGACCCAGTACTTC
CSVNYQETQYF
>NA|many|TRBJ2-5|12|TRBV21-1
TGTGCCAGCAGCAAAGAGGGGGAGACCCAGTACTTC
CASSKEGETQYF
>TRBD2|NA|TRBJ2-1|19|TRBV29-1
TGCAGCGTTGATCCCAGGACTAGCGGGGGGAGGAGGGTTTACAATGAGCAGTTCTTC
CSVDPRTSGGRRVYNEQFF
>TRBD2|NA|TRBJ2-2|16|TRBV7-2
TGTGCCAGCAGGAGCGGACTAGCGGGAGTCGTCGGGGAGCTGTTTTTT
CASRSGLAGVVGELFF
>NA|NA|TRBJ1-1|15|TRBV5-4
TGTGCCACCTTGAGGGGGGCAGACCGGTACACTGAAGCTTTCTTT
CATLRGADRYTEAFF
>NA|few|TRBJ2-7|9|TRBV2
TGTGCCAGCTTCCACGAGCAGTACTTC
CASFHEQYF
>NA|few|TRBJ1-2|14|TRBV29-1
TGCAGCGTTGAAGGTAACAGCCGGAAGGAGGGCTACACCTTC
CSVEGNSRKEGYTF
>NA|NA|TRBJ2-2|14|TRBV29-1
TGCAGCGTTGCCTCAGGGACCAACACCGGGGAGCTGTTTTTT
CSVASGTNTGELFF
>NA|many|TRBJ1-6|13|TRBV28
TGTGCCACCTCTGTCTTGGGGGTATCACCCCTCCACTTT
CATSVLGVSPLHF
>TRBD2|many|TRBJ2-1|15|TRBV3-1
TGTGCCAGCAGCCAAAGAGGACTAGCGAGCCATGAGCAGTTCTTC
CASSQRGLASHEQFF
>TRBD1|many|TRBJ2-7|15|TRBV6-6
TGTGCCAGCAGTACCCGGGACAGGGGTTTCCACGAGCAGTACTTC
CASSTRDRGFHEQYF
>TRBD1|many|TRBJ1-4|19|TRBV6-6
TGTGCCAGCAGTTACTTGGACAGGGGCCCCGCGGGGACTAATGAAAAACTGTTTTTT
CASSYLDRGPAGTNEKLFF
>TRBD2|many|TRBJ2-1|15|TRBV5-5
TGTGCCAGCAGCTTGGCCCCGGGACTAGCGGGGGAGCAGTTCTTC
CASSLAPGLAGEQFF
>TRBD2|many|TRBJ2-2|18|TRBV11-2
TGTGCCAGCAGCCCGGGACTAGCGGGAGTAACAGGCACCGGGGAGCTGTTTTTT
CASSPGLAGVTGTGELFF
>NA|many|TRBJ1-2|16|TRBV18
TGTGCCAGCTCACCGGACGCCGGGTACGCCGGGTATGGCTACACCTTC
CASSPDAGYAGYGYTF
>NA|NA|TRBJ1-1|18|TRBV11-2
TGTGCCAGCAGCCTACCCACCTCCCTACCGGGAAGGGGAACTGAAGCTTTCTTT
CASSLPTSLPGRGTEAFF
>TRBD1|many|TRBJ2-1|14|TRBV20-1
TGCAGTGCTCCGGGACAGGGCCCCTACAATGAGCAGTTCTTC
CSAPGQGPYNEQFF
>NA|NA|TRBJ2-7|16|TRBV3-1
TGTGCCAGCAGTCCTTACCCCGGGGCAGGTTCCTACGAGCAGTACTTC
CASSPYPGAGSYEQYF
>TRBD1|many|TRBJ1-5|15|TRBV5-1
TGCGCCAGCAGCTTAACAGGGGACGGCAATCAGCCCCAGCATTTT
CASSLTGDGNQPQHF
>NA|many|TRBJ2-7|15|TRBV16
TGTGCCAGCAGCCAAGTACGCAGGAGCTCCTACGAGCAGTACTTC
CASSQVRRSSYEQYF
>TRBD2|many|TRBJ2-7|13|TRBV29-1
TGCAGCGTTGAAGAAGGACTAGCGGGCGCCCCCCACTTC
CSVEEGLAGAPHF
>TRBD1|many|TRBJ2-7|13|TRBV19
TGTGCCAGTAATAGGACAGGACGCTACGAGCAGTACTTC
CASNRTGRYEQYF
>NA|many|TRBJ2-7|12|TRBV2
TGTGCCAGCAGTGAAGCGGATTTCGAGCAGTACTTC
CASSEADFEQYF
>NA|many|TRBJ2-7|14|TRBV11-2
TGTGCCAGCAGCTTGTCTCGAGCGGACTACGAGCAGTACTTC
CASSLSRADYEQYF
>NA|many|TRBJ1-5|15|TRBV6-5
TGTGCCAGCAGGAAGGGGCAGTGGGGATATCAGCCCCAGCATTTT
CASRKGQWGYQPQHF
>NA|few|TRBJ2-7|12|TRBV6-2/TRBV6-3
TGTGCCAGCAGCAAGGATACCTACGAGCAGTACTTC
CASSKDTYEQYF
>NA|few|TRBJ2-1|12|TRBV29-1
TGCAGCGGTCAACGGGGAAGCAATGAGCAGTTCTTC
CSGQRGSNEQFF
>NA|many|TRBJ1-2|15|TRBV5-1
TGCGCCAGCAGCCTAGACAGCCCTGGAGACTATGGCTACACCTTC
CASSLDSPGDYGYTF
>NA|few|TRBJ2-7|16|TRBV3-2
TGTGCCAGCAGCTGGTGGTCAGGGACGGATTCTTTCGAGCAGTACTTC
CASSWWSGTDSFEQYF
>NA|few|TRBJ1-6|12|TRBV7-9
TGTGCCAGCAGCTTAGGAGATTCACCCCTCCACTTT
CASSLGDSPLHF
>NA|many|TRBJ2-1|15|TRBV19
TGTGCCAGTAGTATCATGGACTCAGCCTACAATGAGCAGTTCTTC
CASSIMDSAYNEQFF
>NA|many|TRBJ2-3|15|TRBV4-1
TGCGCCAGCAGCCAACAGGGACTGCGCACAGATACGCAGTATTTT
CASSQQGLRTDTQYF
>NA|NA|TRBJ2-1|15|TRBV11-3
TGTGCCAGCAGCTTAGAAGGTGGCGAGGCTAATGAGCAGTTCTTC
CASSLEGGEANEQFF
>TRBD1|NA|TRBJ1-5|13|TRBV24-1
TGTGCCACCAGTTTACAGGGGAATCAGCCCCAGCATTTT
CATSLQGNQPQHF
>NA|few|TRBJ1-2|12|TRBV9
TGTGCCAGCAACCGGGGGGTAGATGGCTACACCTTC
CASNRGVDGYTF
>TRBD1|many|TRBJ2-1|15|TRBV7-9
TGTGCCAGCAGCTTAGGGGACAGGGGTTACAATGAGCAGTTCTTC
CASSLGDRGYNEQFF
>TRBD2|many|TRBJ2-1|16|TRBV30
TGTGCCTGGAGTGGGGGACTAGTGTCATCCTACAATGAGCAGTTCTTC
CAWSGGLVSSYNEQFF
>TRBD2|many|TRBJ2-5|12|TRBV2
TGTGCCAGCAGTCGCGGGGGAGAGACCCAGTACTTC
CASSRGGETQYF
>NA|NA|TRBJ1-1|15|TRBV7-2
TGTGCCAGCAACGGACCGGGACAACGGAACACTGAAGCTTTCTTT
CASNGPGQRNTEAFF
>NA|few|TRBJ2-1|12|TRBV25-1
TGTGCCAGCAGTGAAAACTACAATGAGCAGTTCTTC
CASSENYNEQFF
>TRBD1|many|TRBJ1-5|15|TRBV11-2
TGTGCCAGCAGCAAGGACAGGGGTGCGTATCAGCCCCAGCATTTT
CASSKDRGAYQPQHF
>NA|NA|TRBJ1-2|12|TRBV7-9
TGTGCCAGCAGCTTACAAGGGGATGGCTACACCTTC
CASSLQGDGYTF
>TRBD1|many|TRBJ2-2|16|TRBV12-3/TRBV12-4
TGTGCCAGCAGTCTAAGGACAGGGATGGGGACCGGGGAGCTGTTTTTT
CASSLRTGMGTGELFF
>TRBD1|few|TRBJ2-5|15|TRBV5-1
TGCGCCAGCAGCTTGGAGCAGGGGGCCCAAGAGACCCAGTACTTC
CASSLEQGAQETQYF
>TRBD2|few|TRBJ2-3|15|TRBV12-3/TRBV12-4
TGTGCCAGCAGTTTAGCGGGAGGGGTGGCAGATACGCAGTATTTT
CASSLAGGVADTQYF
>NA|NA|TRBJ1-1|15|TRBV15
TGTGCCACCAGCAGAGAAAATACAGTGAACACTGAAGCTTTCTTT
CATSRENTVNTEAFF
>NA|NA|TRBJ2-7|14|TRBV20-1
TGCAGTGCCGGTATCTTCAGGGCCAACTACGAGCAGTACTTC
CSAGIFRANYEQYF